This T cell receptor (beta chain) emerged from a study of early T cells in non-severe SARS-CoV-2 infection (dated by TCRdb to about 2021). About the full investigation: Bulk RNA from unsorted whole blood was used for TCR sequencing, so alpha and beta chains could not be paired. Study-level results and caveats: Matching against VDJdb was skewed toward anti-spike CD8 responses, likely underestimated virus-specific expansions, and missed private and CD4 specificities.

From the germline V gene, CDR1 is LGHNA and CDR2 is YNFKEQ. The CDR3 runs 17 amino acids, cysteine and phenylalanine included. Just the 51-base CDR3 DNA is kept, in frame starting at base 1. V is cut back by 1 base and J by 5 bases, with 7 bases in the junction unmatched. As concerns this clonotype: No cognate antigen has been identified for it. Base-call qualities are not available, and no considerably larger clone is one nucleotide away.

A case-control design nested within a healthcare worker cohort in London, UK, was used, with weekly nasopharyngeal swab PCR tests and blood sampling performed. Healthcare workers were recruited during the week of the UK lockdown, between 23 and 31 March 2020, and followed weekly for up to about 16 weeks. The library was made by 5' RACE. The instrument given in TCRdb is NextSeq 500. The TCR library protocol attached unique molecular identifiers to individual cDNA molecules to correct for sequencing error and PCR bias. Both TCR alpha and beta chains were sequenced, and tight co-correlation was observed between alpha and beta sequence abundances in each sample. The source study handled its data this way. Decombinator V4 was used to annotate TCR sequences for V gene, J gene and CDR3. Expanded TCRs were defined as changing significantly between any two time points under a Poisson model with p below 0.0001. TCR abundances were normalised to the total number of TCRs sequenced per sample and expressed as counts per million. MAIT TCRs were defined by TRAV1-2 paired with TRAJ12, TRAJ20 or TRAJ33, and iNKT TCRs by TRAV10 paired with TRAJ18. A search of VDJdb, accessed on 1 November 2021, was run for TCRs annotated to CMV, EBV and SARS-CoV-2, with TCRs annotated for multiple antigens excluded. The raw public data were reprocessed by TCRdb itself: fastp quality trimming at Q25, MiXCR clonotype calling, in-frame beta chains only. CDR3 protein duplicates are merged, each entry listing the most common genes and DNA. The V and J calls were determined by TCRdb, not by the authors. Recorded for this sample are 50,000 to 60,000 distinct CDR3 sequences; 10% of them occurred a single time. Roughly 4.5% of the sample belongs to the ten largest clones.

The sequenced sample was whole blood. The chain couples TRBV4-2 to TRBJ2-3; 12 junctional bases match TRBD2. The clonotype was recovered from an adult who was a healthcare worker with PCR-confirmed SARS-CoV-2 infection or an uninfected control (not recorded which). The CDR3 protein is CASSQAASGRAEDTQYF. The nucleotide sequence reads TGTGCCAGCAGCCAAGCGGCTAGCGGGAGGGCGGAAGATACGCAGTATTTT.